This T cell receptor beta chain appears in the sequencing data of a study of cytomegalovirus exposure and HLA in healthy donors. General study findings and limits: With later analysis, a missense DCLRE1C variant became linked to TCR beta V- and J-gene trimming. Earlier results showed most TCR beta V segments being productive about 87% or about 30% of the time. In a later analysis, TCR association rates varied by HLA locus: DRB1 most, HLA-C fewest. A later analysis showed HLA-associated TCR beta chains outstripping equally common others in clonal expansion.

Primers included in the PCR were 60 Vbeta and 13 Jbeta primers. Data came from immunoSEQ multiplex PCR; TCRdb stores just in-frame clones and leaves some out. The table includes around 130,000 clones, approximately 69% detected once. As regards this clone: Its target is unknown.

This CDR3 region has 14 residues. The V gene end was trimmed by 7 bases and the J gene end by 8 bases; junction bases not matched to a gene: 5. CDR1 is SGHVS and CDR2 is FQNEAQ in the germline V gene. Sequenced input: PBMCs. The chain combines TRBV7-8 with TRBJ2-2; 12 bases fit TRBD2. The TCR sequence derives from a man aged 35-49 years in good health and CMV-seropositive. CDR3 nucleotides: TGTGCCAGCATGATGACTAGCGGGAGAGGGGAGCTGTTTTTT. Translating it yields CASMMTSGRGELFF.